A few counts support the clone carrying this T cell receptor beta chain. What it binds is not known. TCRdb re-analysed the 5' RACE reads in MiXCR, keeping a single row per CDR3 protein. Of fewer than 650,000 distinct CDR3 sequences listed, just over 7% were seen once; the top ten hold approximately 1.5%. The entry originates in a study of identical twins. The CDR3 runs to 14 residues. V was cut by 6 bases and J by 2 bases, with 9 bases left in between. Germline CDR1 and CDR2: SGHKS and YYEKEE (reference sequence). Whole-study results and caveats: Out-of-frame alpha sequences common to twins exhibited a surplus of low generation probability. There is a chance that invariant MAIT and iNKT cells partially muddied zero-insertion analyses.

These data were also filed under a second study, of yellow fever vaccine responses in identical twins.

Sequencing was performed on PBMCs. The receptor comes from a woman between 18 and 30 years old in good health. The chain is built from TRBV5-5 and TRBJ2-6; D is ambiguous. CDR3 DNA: TGTGCCAGCACTCCGGGTCCTGGGGCCAACGTCCTGACTTTC. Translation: CASTPGPGANVLTF.